This T cell receptor (beta chain) emerged from a study of regulatory T cells in long-lasting Graves disease (dated by TCRdb to the early 2020s). In terms of the full investigation: Newly diagnosed Graves' disease patients had taken antithyroid drugs for less than 3 months. This study used TCR sequencing and RNA sequencing of peripheral blood to compare persistent Graves' disease patients against newly diagnosed Graves' disease patients. The study was registered as a clinical trial and conducted in China. A total of 35 or so samples underwent TCR sequencing: around 13 from persistent and approximately 20 from newly diagnosed Graves' disease patients. On the study overall, not on this receptor specifically: Compared with newly diagnosed patients, persistent Graves' disease patients had lower TCR Shannon entropy and fewer highly expanded clones, which suggests clonal expansion. Sequencing and analysis were restricted to the TCR beta chain. TRBV28, TRBJ1-2 and TRBJ2-5 were preferentially used in persistent disease, while TRBV20-1 and TRBJ2-1 were favored in newly diagnosed disease. More public clonotypes were shared among persistent patients (under 3,000) than among newly diagnosed patients (roughly 1,000). The authors noted that the small sample size was a limitation that may lower accuracy. Because the primary lesion, thyroid tissue, could not be accessed, the study looked at peripheral blood alone.

Reading the label with the study, this specimen's time point is: newly diagnosed GD, antithyroid drugs for less than 3 months. For both TCR sequencing and RNA sequencing, RNA was extracted from PBMCs using TRIzol. The diagnosis of Graves' disease followed American Thyroid Association guidelines. Patients for the study were recruited at an endocrinology department in Xi'an, China. From each patient, about 8.9 milliliters of peripheral blood was collected into an EDTA anticoagulant tube. PBMCs were isolated by Ficoll Paque Plus density gradient separation without further T cell sorting. An Agilent 2100 Bioanalyzer and agarose gel were used to assess RNA quality, and a NanoDrop 2000 was used to measure RNA concentration. The germline V gene encodes CDR1 SQVTM and CDR2 ANQGSEA. The CDR3 spans 16 residues, from the cysteine through the phenylalanine. Just CDR3 DNA is preserved here, 48 bases in frame from base 1. Trimmed from V: 5 bases; trimmed from J: 10 bases; junction bases lacking a gene match: 19.

The protocol used for the library was multiplex PCR. Sequencing used an Illumina HiSeq 4000. To build TCR beta libraries, CDR3 regions were amplified by Arm-PCR using iRepertoire HTBI primers. PCR products were gel purified before sequencing. The authors processed their data as follows. A total of 62 TRBV and under 15 TRBJ segments were identified across samples and were used for gene usage analysis of CDR3 amino acid clonotypes. Filtered high-quality paired reads were merged into contigs using COPE and FqMerger. BLAST was used to align contigs to IMGT TRBV, TRBD and TRBJ reference genes, with CDR3 defined following IMGT. Clonotypes above 0.1% frequency were classified as highly expanded clones. Shannon entropy served as the measure of repertoire diversity, while the Gini coefficient captured V-J evenness. A clonotype was considered public if more than one individual shared it. Through fastp at Q25 and MiXCR, TCRdb rebuilt clones from the public reads, retaining in-frame beta chains. When rows share a CDR3 protein, they turn into one entry using the most common DNA and genes. TCRdb's processing, not the study's, gives the V and J calls here. The sample profile shows about 440,000 distinct CDR3 sequences; roughly 15% of them were found once. In total, the top ten clones hold around 11% of the sample.

This clonotype was seen ten or more times. The specificity of this receptor is unknown. Per-base qualities were not stored, and no clone one base away is much larger. These data were likewise used in another study, on T cells in Graves' hyperthyroidism and ophthalmopathy. That second publication adds: A patient counted as having stable Graves' hyperthyroidism if no progression to ophthalmopathy occurred over 18 months of follow-up. Hyperthyroidism patients were newly diagnosed, with disease duration under 2 months, and aged 18 to 65 years. The study excluded patients with uncontrolled infections, other autoimmune diseases, pregnancy or lactation. Diagnoses were established on the basis of clinical symptoms, serum thyroxine and TRAb, thyroid ultrasound, and orbital computed tomography. A first-round RT-PCR of the TCR CDR3 used the HTBI primer set with the Qiagen OneStep RT-PCR kit. Blood samples also contained most of the expanded thyroid clonotypes (frequency above 0.001), which suggests that blood repertoires may reflect thyroid immune responses. A model built on a 13 V-J signature distinguished ophthalmopathy from stable hyperthyroidism, reaching 85% to 90% sensitivity and 81% to 83% specificity in cross-validation and 80%/75% in testing. In validation, the model predicted progression to ophthalmopathy with 55% to 71% sensitivity and about 73% specificity, a median of 6.5 months before onset. A discovery cohort of fewer than 110 patients, 43 with Graves' ophthalmopathy and 57 with stable Graves' hyperthyroidism, was used to find distinguishing TCR V-J signatures. Prospective prediction of ophthalmopathy was tested in an independent validation cohort consisting of fewer than 20 hyperthyroidism patients and around 16 patients who later progressed to ophthalmopathy. The roughly 91 discovery patients were randomly split 7:3 into training and test sets. In addition, the study compared T-cell repertoires in thyroid tissue and in blood from six Graves' hyperthyroidism patients. After sampling, hyperthyroidism patients received methimazole starting at 30 mg daily, and ophthalmopathy patients received high-dose intravenous methylprednisolone. The libraries were constructed in a second round of multiplex PCR and then size-selected and purified. The libraries were sequenced on an Illumina HiSeq2000 using paired-end 100 bp reads. SOAPnuke was used to process the raw data, removing reads that contained adapters or uncalled bases, had a mean Phred below 15, or lacked an exact match to the constant primer or identifier. High-quality paired reads were merged using COPE v1.2.5, and each unique nucleotide sequence was defined as a clonotype. MiTCR v1.1 was used to align the clonotypes against IMGT TRBV, TRBD and TRBJ reference segments. Analysis was restricted to V-J combinations with a frequency above 0.0001, which covered 98% to 99.2% of repertoires. The TCS score was defined as the ratio of F50 (clonal expansion) to E x V (chaos), calculated using BLOSUM62-based TCRdist between CDR3 peptides within each V-J. Welch's t-statistics and random forest reduced fewer than 600 V-J features to roughly 13, which were used in a naive Bayes classifier (R e1071). Sample size was not statistically predetermined, and blinding of investigators to group allocation was not performed. TCR Vbeta CDR3 sequencing of around 130 peripheral blood samples (under 45 ophthalmopathy, roughly 74 hyperthyroidism and about 17 progressor patients) is reported in the paper.

The sequencing used peripheral blood mononuclear cells (PBMCs), collected at new diagnosis, from a patient treated with antithyroid drugs. The chain is made from TRBV29-1 and TRBJ1-1, and TRBD1 aligns with 10 junction nucleotides. The clonotype originates from a woman aged 25 to 39 with Graves disease. Donor details come from another sample of the same person, matched by shared clones. Read as DNA, the sequence is TGCAGCGTTTCATCCCGACCCGGGACAGGGGAGATGGGAGCTTTCTTT. It specifies CSVSSRPGTGEMGAFF.